This T cell receptor beta chain was identified in a study of Ad26.COV2.S vaccination and SARS-CoV-2 variants. The study's findings and limits: Breadth, reportedly substantial, characterized the spike-specific CD8+ and CD4+ T cell responses after vaccination. Vaccine recipients showed a spike-specific TCR breadth that was higher than in placebo recipients.

TCRdb's copy holds only in-frame clones and misses some; the assay was immunoSEQ multiplex PCR. The sample holds roughly 350,000 clones, around nine tenths seen once. Treatment noted: around 19 received Ad26.COV2.S at low or high dose, single or two shots; about 5 received placebo; per-sample allocation not given. On day 63 after the first injection, vaccine and placebo recipients gave samples. Donor was an adult aged 18-55 years in Boston. For this clone: Its antigen is unidentified.

The V end lost 0 bases, the J end lost 7 bases, and 18 bases lay between the germline ends. The CDR3 is 16 amino acids. Germline V CDR1 and CDR2: LGHNA, YNFKEQ. The sequence came from a person between 18 and 65 years old who received the Ad26.COV2.S COVID-19 vaccine or a placebo. This specimen was peripheral blood, taken in a trial of Ad26.COV2.S vaccine versus placebo. The chain combines TRBV4-2 with TRBJ1-2, with D unresolved. The CDR3 loop reads CASSQDQWSEVLGYTF. DNA for the CDR3: TGTGCCAGCAGCCAAGATCAATGGAGCGAGGTCCTTGGCTACACCTTC.